The 21 T cell receptor beta chains below were found in one sample sequenced in a study of cytomegalovirus exposure and HLA in healthy donors. Primers included in the PCR were 60 Vbeta and 13 Jbeta primers. TCRdb keeps only in-frame clones here, not all; method: immunoSEQ multiplex PCR. The sample has fewer than 200,000 clones, around four fifths seen once. What was sequenced was PBMCs. These TCRs come from a woman aged 18-35 years in good health and CMV-seronegative.

The chain is built from TRBV5-4 and TRBJ2-5; TRBD1 matches 8 bases. The CDR3 consists of 16 residues. Unmatched junction bases numbered 15, after V lost 4 bases and J lost 7 bases. Germline lookup yields CDR1 SGHNT and CDR2 YYREEE (reference sequence). The chain's CDR3 is CASSRSGQGVDSTQYF. In nucleotides, the CDR3 is TGTGCCAGCAGCCGGTCCGGACAGGGAGTCGATTCGACCCAGTACTTC.

Concerning this clone itself: In the same sample, other DNA sequences code for this CDR3. The chain employs TRBV7-3 and TRBJ1-1; a weak D match, TRBD1 (5 bases). Per germline, CDR1 SGHTA and CDR2 FQGTGA. Trimming removed 9 bases at V and 3 bases at J, with 20 bases between. The CDR3 sequence is 15 residues long. CDR3 in DNA: TGTGCCAGTAGCCCGGGGGAAGGGGCGTACACTGAAGCTTTCTTT. It specifies CASSPGEGAYTEAFF.

V and J are TRBV11-3 and TRBJ2-2, with 9 bases aligning to TRBD1. Trimming removed 0 bases from V and 7 bases from J; junction bases left unmatched: 9. This CDR3 spans 17 amino acids. The germline V gene has CDR1 SGHNT and CDR2 YENEEA. CDR3 coding DNA: TGTGCCAGCAGCTTAGACTTCCGGGACAGGGAGGACGGGGAGCTGTTTTTT. It specifies CASSLDFRDREDGELFF.

The gene calls are TRBV9 and TRBJ1-6; perhaps TRBD1 as D (6 bases). V was trimmed by 2 bases and J by 2 bases, leaving 11 bases between them. This CDR3 region has 16 residues. Germline CDR1 is SGDLS and CDR2 is YYNGEE. The CDR3 DNA reads TGTGCCAGCAGCGTTACAGGGTCCCCCTATAATTCACCCCTCCACTTT. This translates into CASSVTGSPYNSPLHF. The full variable domain, rest sourced from reference TRBV9 and TRBJ1-6, is DSGVTQTPKHLITATGQRVTLRCSPRSGDLSVYWYQQSLDQGLQFLIQYYNGEERAKGNILERFSAQQFPDLHSELNLSSLELGDSALYFCASSVTGSPYNSPLHFGNGTRLTVT.

This chain uses TRBV18 with TRBJ2-1; 9 nucleotides line up with TRBD1. The CDR3 is 13 residues long. Germline V lookup: CDR1 KGHSH, CDR2 LQKENI. V trimming: 6 bases; J trimming: 9 bases; junction bases outside the gene matches: 6. The CDR3 DNA reads as TGTGCCAGCTCCCCCGGGACAGGGTTTGAGCAGTTCTTC. It codes for CASSPGTGFEQFF.

This clone has a single count. This chain joins TRBV5-1 and TRBJ2-6, with 10 bases matching TRBD1. After removal of 7 bases from V and 0 bases from J, the junction contained 13 bases not matched to a gene. The germline CDR1 and CDR2 sequences are SGHRS and YFSETQ. The CDR3 runs to 19 residues. CDR3 coding DNA: TGCGCCAGCCGACGCCTCCGGACAGGGGGTTACTCTGGGGCCAACGTCCTGACTTTC. It translates to CASRRLRTGGYSGANVLTF.

V is TRBV6-1 and J is TRBJ1-1; the match to TRBD1 covers 7 bases. This CDR3 has 16 residues. V shed 2 bases and J 4 bases; nucleotides not matched to a gene: 10. From germline, CDR1 is MNHNS and CDR2 SASEGT. The CDR3 spells CASSESGTAKSTEAFF. The DNA of the CDR3 is TGTGCCAGCAGTGAAAGTGGGACAGCTAAATCCACTGAAGCTTTCTTT.

This chain uses TRBV6-6 with TRBJ2-1, with 7 bases fitting TRBD1. The CDR3 covers 15 residues. Germline V gene data show CDR1 as MNHNY and CDR2 as SVGAGI (reference sequence). Trimming at V came to 0 bases and at J to 4 bases, leaving 3 bases not matched to a gene. The CDR3 region has the DNA TGTGCCAGCAGTTACTCCCAGGGACAGTACAATGAGCAGTTCTTC. This gives the protein CASSYSQGQYNEQFF.

CDR3 loop: CASSPGGRAEETQYF. For the CDR3, the DNA is TGTGCCAGCTCACCGGGCGGGAGGGCCGAAGAGACCCAGTACTTC. The chain joins TRBV18 to TRBJ2-5; TRBD2 aligns across 9 bases. The CDR3 loop spans 15 amino acids. V trimming: 3 bases; J trimming: 3 bases; junction bases outside the gene matches: 5. CDR1 and CDR2 (germline): KGHSH, LQKENI.

The rearrangement joins TRBV6-1 to TRBJ1-1; D might be TRBD1 (5 bases). V dropped 6 bases and J dropped 5 bases, with 7 bases sitting between them. This CDR3 region has 11 residues. Germline CDR1 is MNHNS and CDR2 is SASEGT. The CDR3 DNA is TGTGCCAGCAGGCAGGGAACTGAAGCTTTCTTT. Translation: CASRQGTEAFF.

J is TRBJ2-7 and V is TRBV7-2, with TRBD2 matching over 8 bases. Germline lookup yields CDR1 SGHTA and CDR2 FQGNSA. The length of the CDR3 is 15 residues. V shed 1 base, J shed 0 bases, and the junction held 2 bases outside the gene matches. The CDR3 DNA reads as TGTGCCAGCAGCTTAGACGGGGGGGGCTCCTACGAGCAGTACTTC. Its translation: CASSLDGGGSYEQYF.

V and J are TRBV6-1 and TRBJ1-6; no clear D gene. V was pared by 8 bases and J by 4 bases, with 6 bases between. The CDR3 runs to 12 residues. Per germline, CDR1 MNHNS and CDR2 SASEGT. Here the CDR3 reads CASGPYNSPLHF. CDR3 nucleotide sequence: TGTGCCAGCGGGCCTTATAATTCACCCCTCCACTTT.

This chain uses TRBV11-2 with TRBJ2-7; 8 bases map to TRBD1. The CDR3 has 16 amino acids. V lost 6 bases to trimming and J lost 5 bases; unmatched junction nucleotides: 15. The germline gives CDR1 SGHAT, CDR2 FQNNGV. The CDR3 coding sequence is TGTGCCAGCAGACCTTACCGAGGGACAGGTAGTAACGAGCAGTACTTC. It encodes CASRPYRGTGSNEQYF.

J is TRBJ2-1 and V is TRBV9, with TRBD1 matching over 7 bases. The V and J ends lost 0 bases and 3 bases, in that order; junction bases with no gene match: 9. Germline V lookup: CDR1 SGDLS, CDR2 YYNGEE. There are 17 residues in the CDR3. The CDR3 spells CASSVVPGGTRYNEQFF. CDR3 DNA: TGTGCCAGCAGCGTAGTCCCAGGGGGAACTCGCTACAATGAGCAGTTCTTC. Filled out from reference TRBV9 and TRBJ2-1, the complete variable domain reads DSGVTQTPKHLITATGQRVTLRCSPRSGDLSVYWYQQSLDQGLQFLIQYYNGEERAKGNILERFSAQQFPDLHSELNLSSLELGDSALYFCASSVVPGGTRYNEQFFGPGTRLTVL.

The chain links TRBV28 to TRBJ1-2; D ambiguous. Germline loops: CDR1 MDHEN, CDR2 SYDVKM. Trimming shortened V by 1 base and J by 1 base, and 13 bases separated the two germline ends. This CDR3 has 16 residues. The CDR3 DNA reads TGTGCCAGCAGTTTATTAGTGGCGGAAGATAACTATGGCTACACCTTC. Protein sequence: CASSLLVAEDNYGYTF.

The chain uses TRBV5-1 and TRBJ1-4; TRBD1 matches 8 bases. This CDR3 has 14 residues. After removal of 4 bases from V and 7 bases from J, the junction contained 6 bases not matched to a gene. The germline V gene has CDR1 SGHRS and CDR2 YFSETQ. CDR3 DNA sequence: TGCGCCAGCAGCCTCGGGACAGGCCCTGAAAAACTGTTTTTT. It translates to CASSLGTGPEKLFF.

The rearrangement links TRBV6-1 to TRBJ1-5; D call uncertain. V was trimmed by 2 bases and J by 2 bases, leaving 10 bases between them. This CDR3 region has 15 residues. Germline CDR1 reads MNHNS; CDR2 reads SASEGT. The CDR3 region is CASSEMEYGNQPQHF. CDR3 in DNA: TGTGCCAGCAGTGAAATGGAGTATGGCAATCAGCCCCAGCATTTT.

This clone was seen only a few times. In DNA, the CDR3 is TGCGCCAGCAGCTTGGCCTCAGGGAAGGGGCCAGATACGCAGTATTTT. Its protein is CASSLASGKGPDTQYF. This rearrangement joins TRBV5-1 to TRBJ2-3; tentative D call: TRBD1 (5 bases). The germline V gene encodes CDR1 SGHRS and CDR2 YFSETQ. The CDR3 has 16 amino acids. Trimming left V 0 bases short and J 4 bases short, with 15 bases between.

This clone has more than one count but fewer than ten. This sequence joins TRBV2 and TRBJ2-7; 7 bases map to TRBD1. CDR1 and CDR2 (germline): SNHLY, FYNNEI. This CDR3 is 12 amino acids long. V lost 6 bases and J lost 4; bases outside the gene matches: 3. CDR3 in DNA: TGTGCCAGCAGCCGGACAGGTTACGAGCAGTACTTC. It specifies CASSRTGYEQYF.

This clone appeared a single time. Written as DNA, the CDR3 is TGTGCCAGTAGTACAGACAGGCCTGGGCCTAACTATGGCTACACCTTC. It translates to CASSTDRPGPNYGYTF. The chain uses TRBV19 and TRBJ1-2; weak D call: TRBD1 (6 bases). Trimming left V 4 bases short and J 0 bases short, with 15 bases between. The CDR3 totals 16 residues. The germline gives CDR1 LNHDA, CDR2 SQIVND (reference sequence).

The V gene is TRBV7-2, the J gene TRBJ2-7; TRBD1 might be the D (6 bases). The ends were cut back, 1 base at V and 3 bases at J, with 13 bases in the middle. The CDR3 is 15 residues long. Germline assignment: CDR1 SGHTA and CDR2 FQGNSA. CDR3 DNA sequence: TGTGCCAGCAGCTTAGGGACTGGGGGCGGCTACGAGCAGTACTTC. Protein product: CASSLGTGGGYEQYF.